A single T cell receptor beta chain is shown here with its context. Produced via immunoSEQ multiplex PCR; TCRdb's table is partial and in-frame only. The table lists some 250,000 clones, about four fifths of them singletons. These data come from a study of blood T cell repertoires in COVID-19. Whole-study context: COVID-19 samples, acute and convalescent, were from the United States, Italy and Spain.

The CDR3 contains 16 residues. The V gene is TRBV1, the J gene TRBJ2-3; TRBD2, the table's D call, lacks a check against the DNA. TRBV1 has pseudogene status. The receptor was derived from a woman aged 80 or over with acute or convalescent COVID-19. What was sequenced was peripheral blood. The CDR3 coding sequence is TGCACCAGCAGCCGCCGTACTAGCGGGGGGACGGATACGCAGTATTTT. Amino acids: CTSSRRTSGGTDTQYF.